This T cell receptor (beta chain) came from a study of graft-versus-host responses after intestinal transplantation. Profiling relied on immunoSEQ multiplex PCR, and the TCRdb table lists in-frame clones only, not all of them. There are tens of thousands of clones in the sample; just over 90% occur only once, and roughly 2% lies in the top ten. Points on this clone: Its antigen remains unknown.

Germline V CDR1 and CDR2: PRHDT, FYEKMQ (reference sequence). The V segment lost 4 bases and the J segment 2 bases; nucleotides outside the gene matches: 4. CDR3 size: 15 residues. Source: unstimulated CD8+ T cells sorted from spleen or lymph node cells, taken before intestinal transplant. This TCR came from a human donor who received an intestinal transplant. The chain recombines TRBV13 with TRBJ2-7, with 11 bases fitting TRBD1. The CDR3 DNA reads TGTGCCAGCAGCTCCCAGGGACAGGGGGCCTACGAGCAGTACTTC. This codes for CASSSQGQGAYEQYF.